These 2 T cell receptor beta chains were all obtained from the same sample, sequenced in a study of control samples from healthy donors and cancer patients. Profiling relied on immunoSEQ multiplex PCR, and the TCRdb table lists in-frame clones only, not all of them. The sample shows 100,000 to 150,000 clones, about 90% of them seen only once. The sample taken for sequencing was blood. Receptors were obtained from a man aged 55 to 70 in good health.

This chain joins TRBV28 and TRBJ1-1, with unresolved D. The V and J ends lost 2 bases and 7 bases respectively, with 5 bases between them. The CDR3 spans 11 residues. In germline, CDR1 is MDHEN, CDR2 SYDVKM. The CDR3 region has the DNA TGTGCCAGCAGTTTACGTGATGAAGCTTTCTTT. Its translation is CASSLRDEAFF.

This clone appeared a few times. V usage is TRBV28 and J usage is TRBJ1-5; no reliable D call. Germline CDR1 and CDR2: MDHEN and SYDVKM. The CDR3 is made up of 15 amino acids. The ends were cut back, 11 bases at V and 6 bases at J, with 23 bases in the middle. CDR3 protein: CAHSVHGAGGQPQHF. The CDR3 nucleotides read TGTGCCCACTCCGTCCATGGTGCGGGAGGTCAGCCCCAGCATTTT. Based on the CDR3 plus reference TRBV28 and TRBJ1-5, the full variable domain is DVKVTQSSRYLVKRTGEKVFLECVQDMDHENMFWYRQDPGLGLRLIYFSYDVKMKEKGDIPEGYSVSREKKERFSLILESASTNQTSMYLCAHSVHGAGGQPQHFGDGTRLSIL.